Described below is a single TCR beta chain sequence and its context. No antigen is known for it. Base qualities are not at hand, and no much larger clone is one base apart. This sample was taken from a study of blood T cell repertoires in COVID-19 (dated by TCRdb to the early 2020s). Context from the whole study: Samples covering the acute and convalescent phases of COVID-19 were provided by collaborators in the United States, Italy and Spain. The prospective study material was composed of cDNA or gDNA derived from T cells, B-cell-depleted T cells, or PBMCs. The dataset comprised deeply sampled blood TCRbeta repertoires from subjects exposed to, actively infected with, or recovered from COVID-19. The repertoires were made available in a free public database intended to serve as a resource for research on the immune response to SARS-CoV-2. Samples came from the ongoing ImmuneRACE study (first 160 participants) plus 1,254 subjects from 6 global collaborators. Nearly every sample came with metadata listing a de-identified subject ID, COVID-19 status, age in years and sex. Where HLA class I and class II types were available, the types were taken from metadata supplied by the sample provider, not from assay-based typing.

V is reduced by 1 base and J by 1 base, leaving a spacing of 8 bases between them. Taken from cysteine to phenylalanine, the CDR3 has 14 residues. Left in the record is the CDR3 DNA by itself, 42 bases read in frame from the first base. For CDR1 and CDR2, the germline V gene lists SGHTA and FQGNSA. Study-wide findings and limitations: The amount of clinical and demographic metadata varied by source and participant and was provided uncurated.

The immunoSEQ Assay, a bias-controlled multiplex PCR, was used to amplify TCRbeta CDR3 regions from genomic DNA. The paper's processing steps were these. The number of nucleated cells in each sample was estimated from the amplification of reference gene primers within the assay. Sequence reads were collapsed and filtered to measure the absolute abundance of every unique TCRbeta CDR3 rearrangement. For each sample, productive Simpson clonality was calculated by taking the square root of Simpson's diversity index across productive rearrangements. Drawn from immuneACCESS, this table holds only the in-frame rearrangements with V and J called that TCRdb kept. Clones are partly lost; checked studies trace under half to an unresolved V gene and leave the rest unexplained. D and trimming come from the DNA, and the V and J calls and clone size come from that table. This sample gives 350,000 or so clones in total; 90% of them show up just once. The ten largest clones capture 5% to 8.5% of the sample.

Whole blood was collected in K2EDTA tubes by collaborating institutions according to the institutions' own protocols. Collaborator samples were shipped for TCRbeta analysis as frozen whole blood, isolated PBMCs, or DNA extracted from either sample type. The sequencing sample was made of peripheral blood. This sequence originates from a man aged 18 to 29 with active or convalescent COVID-19. The rearranged segments are TRBV7-2 and TRBJ2-7; a confident D gene designation cannot be given. This receptor carries the CDR3 CASSLDPQSYEQYF. The DNA sequence is TGTGCCAGCAGCTTAGATCCCCAGTCCTACGAGCAGTACTTC.